The present TCR beta chain was sequenced within a study of cytomegalovirus exposure and HLA in healthy donors. Study summary: The Caucasian-associated ancestry cluster contained around four fifths of the roughly 370 genotyped donors. Study findings and constraints: When presence/absence was analysed, sequencing depth was taken to be roughly uniform across donors.

The primer mix had 60 Vbeta and 13 Jbeta primers. TCRdb's table, derived via immunoSEQ multiplex PCR, lists solely in-frame clones and lacks some. The data contain about 96,000 clones, around 74% of them seen just once; the ten biggest clones take up roughly an eighth. The V segment lost 0 bases and the J segment 0 bases; nucleotides outside the gene matches: 1. Germline CDR1 is SGHDT and CDR2 is YYEEEE. The CDR3 extends over 15 amino acids. On this clone: Its target is not known.

The sequence came from a woman aged 70-85 years in good health and CMV-seropositive. The chain uses TRBV5-6 and TRBJ2-3; 7 bases agree with TRBD2. Sequences were obtained from PBMCs. CDR3 nucleotide sequence: TGTGCCAGCAGCTTGGCTAGCGGAAGCACAGATACGCAGTATTTT. Translation gives CASSLASGSTDTQYF.